Listed below are T cell receptor beta chains from one sample, sequenced in a study of blood T cells in healthy people across ages. Each CDR3 protein gets one entry after TCRdb re-called the 5' RACE reads with MiXCR. In the table there are about 1,600,000 distinct CDR3 sequences, roughly 40% of which are singletons. The sample was blood. These receptor sequences come from a woman aged 18-29 years in good health. CDR3s include the opening cysteine and the closing phenylalanine or tryptophan. The D gene is left open where the match is weak. Not every row has a clone size; where given, it reads once, few, many or a size class.

J: TRBJ2-5; D: TRBD2; length: 17; V: TRBV7-2; size: NA; CDR3: CASSLGLAGHPCNEQYF; DNA: TGTGCCAGCAGCTTAGGACTAGCGGGGCACCCCTGCAATGAGCAGTACTTC
J: TRBJ2-1; D: TRBD1; length: 13; V: TRBV28; size: few; CDR3: CASRQGVNNEQFF; DNA: TGTGCCAGCAGACAGGGGGTCAACAATGAGCAGTTCTTC
J: TRBJ2-7; D: NA; length: 15; V: TRBV5-1; size: NA; CDR3: CASRKRPGAGEEQYF; DNA: TGCGCCAGCAGAAAAAGACCAGGGGCAGGGGAAGAGCAGTACTTC
J: TRBJ1-5; D: NA; length: 18; V: TRBV10-1; size: NA; CDR3: CASSGQVATGRLNQPQHF; DNA: TGCGCCAGCAGTGGTCAGGTAGCAACGGGCCGTCTCAATCAGCCCCAGCATTTT
J: TRBJ2-1; D: NA; length: 16; V: TRBV14; size: NA; CDR3: CASSQDTGRLQETQFF; DNA: TGTGCCAGCAGCCAAGATACCGGCAGACTCCAAGAGACCCAGTTCTTC
J: TRBJ2-3; D: NA; length: 13; V: TRBV27; size: many; CDR3: CASSPLGTDTQYF; DNA: TGTGCCAGCAGCCCTCTCGGCACAGATACGCAGTATTTT
J: TRBJ2-3; D: NA; length: 14; V: TRBV12-3/TRBV12-4; size: NA; CDR3: CASSSRTVSDTQYF; DNA: TGTGCCAGCAGTTCCCGGACAGTTTCCGATACGCAGTATTTT
J: TRBJ2-4; D: TRBD2; length: 15; V: TRBV20-1; size: few; CDR3: CSASPRTSPQNIQYF; DNA: TGCAGTGCTAGCCCAAGGACTAGCCCTCAAAACATTCAGTACTTC
J: TRBJ2-1; D: TRBD2; length: 15; V: TRBV7-8; size: NA; CDR3: CASRPLAGGRNEQFF; DNA: TGTGCCAGCAGACCACTAGCGGGGGGAAGAAATGAGCAGTTCTTC
J: TRBJ2-1; D: NA; length: 14; V: TRBV12-3/TRBV12-4; size: NA; CDR3: CASRMTGTHNEQFF; DNA: TGTGCCAGCAGGATGACAGGCACACACAATGAGCAGTTCTTC
J: TRBJ1-2; D: NA; length: 12; V: TRBV4-1; size: NA; CDR3: CASSPDFYGYTF; DNA: TGCGCCAGCAGCCCAGACTTCTATGGCTACACCTTC
J: TRBJ1-2; D: TRBD1; length: 13; V: TRBV6-2/TRBV6-3; size: NA; CDR3: CASSTRQGFGYTF; DNA: TGTGCCAGCAGTACTCGACAGGGTTTTGGCTACACCTTC
J: TRBJ2-7; D: NA; length: 13; V: TRBV20-1; size: many; CDR3: CSAIRDPSYEQYF; DNA: TGCAGTGCTATTCGCGATCCCTCGTACGAGCAGTACTTC
J: TRBJ1-5; D: NA; length: 17; V: TRBV12-3/TRBV12-4; size: NA; CDR3: CASRTGTAPYSNQPQHF; DNA: TGTGCCAGCAGAACGGGGACGGCACCTTATAGCAATCAGCCCCAGCATTTT
J: TRBJ1-1; D: NA; length: 16; V: TRBV5-1; size: NA; CDR3: CASSFSTGYGNTEAFF; DNA: TGCGCCAGCAGCTTTTCCACAGGGTATGGGAACACTGAAGCTTTCTTT
J: TRBJ2-7; D: TRBD2; length: 17; V: TRBV20-1; size: few; CDR3: CSARVAGGQSSYNEQYF; DNA: TGCAGTGCTAGAGTGGCGGGGGGCCAAAGCTCCTACAATGAGCAGTACTTC
J: TRBJ2-7; D: NA; length: 14; V: TRBV30; size: few; CDR3: CAWRVPSVSYEQYF; DNA: TGTGCCTGGAGGGTTCCTAGCGTTTCCTACGAGCAGTACTTC
J: TRBJ2-3; D: NA; length: 14; V: TRBV12-3/TRBV12-4; size: NA; CDR3: CASSRQRLTDTRYF; DNA: TGTGCCAGCAGTCGGCAGCGCCTCACAGATACGCGGTATTTT
J: TRBJ1-1; D: TRBD1; length: 15; V: TRBV6-1; size: few; CDR3: CASIQGAPGGPEAFF; DNA: TGTGCCAGCATCCAGGGGGCCCCGGGGGGACCTGAAGCTTTCTTT
J: TRBJ1-5; D: NA; length: 13; V: TRBV20-1; size: few; CDR3: CSAKRTDYQPQHF; DNA: TGCAGTGCTAAACGGACAGATTATCAGCCCCAGCATTTT
J: TRBJ2-7; D: TRBD1; length: 16; V: TRBV15; size: NA; CDR3: CATSRGLTGGDHEQYF; DNA: TGTGCCACCAGCAGAGGGTTGACAGGGGGTGATCACGAGCAGTACTTC
J: TRBJ2-2; D: TRBD2; length: 16; V: TRBV7-2; size: NA; CDR3: CASSSSGKANTGELFF; DNA: TGTGCCAGCAGCTCTAGCGGGAAAGCGAACACCGGGGAGCTGTTTTTT
J: TRBJ2-7; D: TRBD2; length: 16; V: TRBV10-1; size: NA; CDR3: CASSRDERGCLYEQYF; DNA: TGCGCCAGCAGTCGGGACGAGCGGGGGTGTCTCTACGAGCAGTACTTC
J: TRBJ1-6; D: NA; length: 22; V: TRBV11-1; size: NA; CDR3: CASSLIKDGTIFGDSYNSPLHF; DNA: TGTGCCAGCAGCCTAATAAAGGACGGAACCATTTTCGGAGACTCCTATAATTCACCCCTCCACTTT
J: TRBJ1-1; D: NA; length: 12; V: TRBV12-3/TRBV12-4; size: NA; CDR3: CASTPVPTEAFF; DNA: TGTGCCAGCACTCCCGTGCCCACTGAAGCTTTCTTT
J: TRBJ2-5; D: TRBD1; length: 14; V: TRBV4-1; size: few; CDR3: CASSRRTGSEEQYF; DNA: TGCGCCAGCAGCAGGAGGACAGGCTCGGAGGAGCAGTACTTC
J: TRBJ2-3; D: TRBD2; length: 21; V: TRBV11-1; size: NA; CDR3: CASSLEGTSGEAGWFTDTQYF; DNA: TGTGCCAGCAGCTTAGAAGGGACTAGCGGGGAGGCCGGCTGGTTCACAGATACGCAGTATTTT
J: TRBJ2-3; D: NA; length: 16; V: TRBV28; size: NA; CDR3: CASQTGIVISTDTQYF; DNA: TGTGCCAGCCAAACCGGCATAGTCATAAGCACAGATACGCAGTATTTT
J: TRBJ1-4; D: NA; length: 15; V: TRBV10-3; size: few; CDR3: CAISESGFANEKLFF; DNA: TGTGCCATCAGTGAGTCGGGGTTTGCTAATGAAAAACTGTTTTTT
J: TRBJ2-1; D: NA; length: 10; V: TRBV2; size: NA; CDR3: CASLTNEQFF; DNA: TGTGCCAGTTTGACCAATGAGCAGTTCTTC
J: TRBJ2-7; D: TRBD1; length: 16; V: TRBV15; size: NA; CDR3: CATSRGTGELAGEQYF; DNA: TGTGCCACCAGCAGAGGTACAGGGGAATTGGCAGGCGAGCAGTACTTC
J: TRBJ2-1; D: NA; length: 16; V: TRBV5-5; size: few; CDR3: CASSPPGRPFYNEQFF; DNA: TGTGCCAGCAGCCCTCCGGGACGCCCTTTCTACAATGAGCAGTTCTTC
J: TRBJ2-4; D: NA; length: 15; V: TRBV5-6; size: NA; CDR3: CASRVGGRLENIQYF; DNA: TGTGCCAGCCGGGTGGGGGGAAGGTTGGAAAACATTCAGTACTTC
J: TRBJ2-7; D: NA; length: 12; V: TRBV6-6; size: NA; CDR3: CASSYGLNEQYF; DNA: TGTGCCAGCAGTTACGGGCTGAATGAGCAGTACTTC
J: TRBJ2-2; D: TRBD2; length: 15; V: TRBV29-1; size: NA; CDR3: CSVVILAGDTGELFF; DNA: TGCAGCGTTGTTATACTAGCGGGGGACACCGGGGAGCTGTTTTTT
J: TRBJ2-7; D: TRBD2; length: 15; V: TRBV20-1; size: NA; CDR3: CSAMRVAGSDYEQYF; DNA: TGCAGTGCCATGAGGGTAGCGGGGTCCGACTACGAGCAGTACTTC
J: TRBJ1-2; D: NA; length: 15; V: TRBV11-2; size: few; CDR3: CASSLVLDGMYGYTF; DNA: TGTGCCAGCAGCTTAGTATTAGACGGAATGTATGGCTACACCTTC
J: TRBJ2-3; D: NA; length: 12; V: TRBV13; size: few; CDR3: CASSLEGRAQYF; DNA: TGTGCCAGCAGCTTAGAGGGACGGGCGCAGTATTTT
J: TRBJ2-7; D: NA; length: 13; V: TRBV4-1; size: many; CDR3: CASSPRETYEQYF; DNA: TGCGCCAGCAGCCCACGGGAGACCTACGAGCAGTACTTC
J: TRBJ2-3; D: NA; length: 15; V: TRBV6-5; size: few; CDR3: CASSYTAASTDTQYF; DNA: TGTGCCAGCAGTTATACAGCGGCCAGCACAGATACGCAGTATTTT
J: TRBJ2-1; D: TRBD2; length: 16; V: TRBV20-1; size: NA; CDR3: CSALTSGEGRNNEQFF; DNA: TGCAGTGCCCTGACTAGCGGGGAAGGGCGTAACAATGAGCAGTTCTTC
J: TRBJ2-7; D: NA; length: 12; V: TRBV10-3; size: few; CDR3: CAISESRWEQYF; DNA: TGTGCCATCAGTGAGTCCCGCTGGGAGCAGTACTTC